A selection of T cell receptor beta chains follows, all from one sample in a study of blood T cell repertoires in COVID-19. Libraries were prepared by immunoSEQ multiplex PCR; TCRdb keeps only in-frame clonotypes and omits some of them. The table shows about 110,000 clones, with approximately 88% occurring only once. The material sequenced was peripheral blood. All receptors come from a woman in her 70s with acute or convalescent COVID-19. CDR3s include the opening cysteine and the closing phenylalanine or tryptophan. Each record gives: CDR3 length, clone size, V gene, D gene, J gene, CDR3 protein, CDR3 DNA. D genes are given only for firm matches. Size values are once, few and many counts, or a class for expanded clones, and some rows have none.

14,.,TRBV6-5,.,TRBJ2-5,CASTLGPGQETQYF,TGTGCCAGCACCTTGGGCCCTGGGCAAGAGACCCAGTACTTC
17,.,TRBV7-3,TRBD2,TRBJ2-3,CASSLGAGEYREDTQYF,TGTGCCAGCAGCTTAGGAGCGGGAGAATACCGGGAAGATACGCAGTATTTT
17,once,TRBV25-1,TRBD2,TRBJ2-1,CASSGTSGRSVRNEQFF,TGTGCCAGCAGCGGGACTAGCGGGAGATCTGTGAGGAATGAGCAGTTCTTC
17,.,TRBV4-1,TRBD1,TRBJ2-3,CASSQDGQGVGPDTQYF,TGCGCCAGCAGCCAAGATGGACAGGGTGTTGGTCCAGATACGCAGTATTTT
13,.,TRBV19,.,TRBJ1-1,CASSINRNTEAFF,TGTGCCAGTAGTATTAATAGGAACACTGAAGCTTTCTTT
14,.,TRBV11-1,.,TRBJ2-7,CASSLGRSRYEQYF,TGTGCCAGCAGCTTAGGGCGGTCCAGATACGAGCAGTACTTC
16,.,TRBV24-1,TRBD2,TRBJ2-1,CATSDPSGSSYNEQFF,TGTGCCACCAGTGATCCTAGCGGAAGCTCCTACAATGAGCAGTTCTTC
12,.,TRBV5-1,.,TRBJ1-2,CASSWGQTGYTF,TGCGCCAGCAGCTGGGGACAAACGGGCTACACCTTC
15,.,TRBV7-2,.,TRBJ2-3,CASSFSRDPTDTQYF,TGTGCCAGCAGCTTTTCGCGGGACCCCACAGATACGCAGTATTTT
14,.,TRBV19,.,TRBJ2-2,CASMTQTGTGELFF,TGTGCCAGTATGACTCAAACGGGGACCGGGGAGCTGTTTTTT
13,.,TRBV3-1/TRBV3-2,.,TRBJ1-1,CASSNRGNTEAFF,TGTGCCAGCAGCAATCGGGGAAACACTGAAGCTTTCTTT
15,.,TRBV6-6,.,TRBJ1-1,CASSFTGTPNTEAFF,TGTGCCAGCAGTTTTACCGGGACACCGAACACTGAAGCTTTCTTT
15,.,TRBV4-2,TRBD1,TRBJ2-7,CASSPPDRVLYEQYF,TGTGCCAGCAGCCCCCCAGACAGGGTTCTCTACGAGCAGTACTTC
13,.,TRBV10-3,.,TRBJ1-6,CAICSDSNSPLHF,TGTGCCATCTGCTCTGACAGTAATTCACCCCTCCACTTT
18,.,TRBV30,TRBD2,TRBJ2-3,CAWRGGTSRYRGTDTQYF,TGTGCCTGGAGGGGGGGGACTAGCAGATACCGAGGCACAGATACGCAGTATTTT
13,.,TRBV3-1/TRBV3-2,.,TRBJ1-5,CASSQDRRQPQHF,TGTGCCAGCAGCCAAGATCGTCGTCAGCCCCAGCATTTT
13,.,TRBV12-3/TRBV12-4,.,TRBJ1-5,CASSYQSNQPQHF,TGTGCCAGCAGTTATCAGAGCAATCAGCCCCAGCATTTT
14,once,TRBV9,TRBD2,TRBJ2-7,CASSPSGGVREQYF,TGTGCCAGCAGCCCTTCGGGGGGGGTTCGTGAGCAGTACTTC
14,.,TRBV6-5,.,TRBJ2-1,CASGRGDGGNEQFF,TGTGCCAGCGGGCGGGGAGACGGAGGAAATGAGCAGTTCTTC
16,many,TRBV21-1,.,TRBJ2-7,CASSKGLKGHSYEQYF,TGTGCCAGCAGCAAAGGGCTAAAGGGACACTCCTACGAGCAGTACTTC
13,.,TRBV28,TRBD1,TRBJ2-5,CAGGQGALETQYF,TGTGCCGGGGGACAGGGGGCTTTGGAGACCCAGTACTTC
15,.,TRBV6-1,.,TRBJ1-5,CASSESFLSNQPQHF,TGTGCCAGCAGTGAATCCTTCCTTAGCAATCAGCCCCAGCATTTT
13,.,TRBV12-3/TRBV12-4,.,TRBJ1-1,CASSFSLNTEAFF,TGTGCCAGCAGTTTTAGTTTGAACACTGAAGCTTTCTTT
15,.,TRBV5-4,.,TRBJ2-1,CASSPGISSYNEQFF,TGTGCCAGCAGCCCAGGGATTAGCTCCTACAATGAGCAGTTCTTC
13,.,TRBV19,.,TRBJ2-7,CASSAGMNYEQYF,TGTGCCAGTAGTGCGGGGATGAACTACGAGCAGTACTTC
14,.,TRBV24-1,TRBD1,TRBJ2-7,CATSETRQGGEQYF,TGTGCCACCAGTGAGACCCGACAGGGGGGTGAGCAGTACTTC
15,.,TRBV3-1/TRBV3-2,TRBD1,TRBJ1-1,CASSLRGQQGTEAFF,TGTGCCAGCAGCCTCAGGGGGCAGCAAGGCACTGAAGCTTTCTTT
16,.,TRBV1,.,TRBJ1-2,CTSSQDRGLVYIDYTF,TGCACCAGCAGCCAAGACAGGGGGCTGGTCTATATCGACTACACCTTC
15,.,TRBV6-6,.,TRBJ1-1,CASSYYYRENTEAFF,TGTGCCAGCAGTTACTATTACAGGGAGAACACTGAAGCTTTCTTT
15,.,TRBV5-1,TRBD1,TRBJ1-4,CASSLSGTVDEKLFF,TGCGCCAGCAGCCTTTCCGGGACAGTGGATGAAAAACTGTTTTTT
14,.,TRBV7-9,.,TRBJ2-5,CASSLTDSQETQYF,TGTGCCAGCAGCTTAACGGACAGCCAAGAGACCCAGTACTTC
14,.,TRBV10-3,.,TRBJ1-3,CAIKPEYSGNTIYF,TGTGCCATCAAACCCGAGTACTCTGGAAACACCATATATTTT
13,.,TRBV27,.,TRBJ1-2,CASRERGGYGYTF,TGTGCCAGCAGGGAGAGAGGCGGCTACGGCTACACCTTC
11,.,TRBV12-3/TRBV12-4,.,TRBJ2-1,CASSLTAREFF,TGTGCCAGCAGTTTAACGGCCAGGGAGTTCTTC
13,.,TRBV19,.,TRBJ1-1,CASSAREDTEAFF,TGTGCCAGTAGTGCCAGGGAGGACACTGAAGCTTTCTTT
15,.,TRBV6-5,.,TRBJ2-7,CASSYSSLSGSEQYF,TGTGCCAGCAGTTACTCGAGTCTTAGCGGCAGCGAGCAGTACTTC
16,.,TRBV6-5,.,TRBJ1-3,CASSYPEDSSGNTIYF,TGTGCCAGCAGTTACCCGGAAGACAGCTCTGGAAACACCATATATTTT